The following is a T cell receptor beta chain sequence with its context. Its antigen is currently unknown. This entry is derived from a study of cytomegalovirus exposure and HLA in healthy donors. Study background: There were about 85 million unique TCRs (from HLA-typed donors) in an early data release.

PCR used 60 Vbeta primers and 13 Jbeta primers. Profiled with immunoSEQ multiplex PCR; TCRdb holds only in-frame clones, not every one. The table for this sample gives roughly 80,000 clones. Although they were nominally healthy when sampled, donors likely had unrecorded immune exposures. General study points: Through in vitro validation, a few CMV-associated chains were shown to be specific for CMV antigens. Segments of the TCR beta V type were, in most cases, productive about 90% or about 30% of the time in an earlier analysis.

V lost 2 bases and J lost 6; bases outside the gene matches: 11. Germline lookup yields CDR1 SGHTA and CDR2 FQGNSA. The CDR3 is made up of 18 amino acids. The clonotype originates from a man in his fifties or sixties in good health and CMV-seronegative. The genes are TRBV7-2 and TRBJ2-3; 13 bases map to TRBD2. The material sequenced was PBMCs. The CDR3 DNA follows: TGTGCCAGCAGCTTACCTGGACTAGCGGGGGCGCCGGGGGATACGCAGTATTTT. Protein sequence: CASSLPGLAGAPGDTQYF. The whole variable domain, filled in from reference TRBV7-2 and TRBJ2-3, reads GAGVSQSPSNKVTEKGKDVELRCDPISGHTALYWYRQSLGQGLEFLIYFQGNSAPDKSGLPSDRFSAERTGGSVSTLTIQRTQQEDSAVYLCASSLPGLAGAPGDTQYFGPGTRLTVL.